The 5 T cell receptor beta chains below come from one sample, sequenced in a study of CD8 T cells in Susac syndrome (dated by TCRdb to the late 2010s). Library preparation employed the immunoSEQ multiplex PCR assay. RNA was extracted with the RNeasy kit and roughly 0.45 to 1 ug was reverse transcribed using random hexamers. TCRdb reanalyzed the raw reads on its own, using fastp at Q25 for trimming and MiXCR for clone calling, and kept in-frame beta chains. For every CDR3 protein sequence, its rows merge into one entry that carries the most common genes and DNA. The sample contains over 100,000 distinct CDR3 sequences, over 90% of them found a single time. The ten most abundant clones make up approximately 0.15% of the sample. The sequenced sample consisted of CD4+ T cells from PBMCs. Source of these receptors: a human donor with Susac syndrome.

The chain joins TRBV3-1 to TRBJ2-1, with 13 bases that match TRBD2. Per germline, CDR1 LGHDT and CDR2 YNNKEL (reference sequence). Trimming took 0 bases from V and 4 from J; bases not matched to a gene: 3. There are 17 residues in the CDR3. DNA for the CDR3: TGTGCCAGCAGCCAAGATATACTAGCGGGAGGGTACAATGAGCAGTTCTTC. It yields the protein CASSQDILAGGYNEQFF.

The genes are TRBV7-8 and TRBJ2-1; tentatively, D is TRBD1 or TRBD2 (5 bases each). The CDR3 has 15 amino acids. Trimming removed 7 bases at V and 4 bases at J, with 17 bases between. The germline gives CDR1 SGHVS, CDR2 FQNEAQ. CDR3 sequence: CASTPSGTFYNEQFF. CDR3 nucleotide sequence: TGTGCCAGCACCCCCTCCGGGACCTTTTACAATGAGCAGTTCTTC.

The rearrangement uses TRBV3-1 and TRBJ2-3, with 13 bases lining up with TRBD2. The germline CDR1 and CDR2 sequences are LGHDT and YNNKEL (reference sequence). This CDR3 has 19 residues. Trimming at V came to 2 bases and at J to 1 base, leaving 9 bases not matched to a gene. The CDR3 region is CASSQTGTSGTTGTDTQYF. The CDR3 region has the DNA TGTGCCAGCAGCCAAACGGGGACTAGCGGGACAACGGGCACAGATACGCAGTATTTT.

CDR3 loop: CSVQVTSGNTIYF. CDR3 DNA sequence: TGCAGCGTTCAAGTCACCTCTGGAAACACCATATATTTT. This chain uses TRBV29-1 with TRBJ1-3; D remains unclear. This CDR3 is 13 amino acids long. Trimming removed 5 bases at V and 0 bases at J, with 8 bases between. Germline CDR1 reads SQVTM; CDR2 reads ANQGSEA.

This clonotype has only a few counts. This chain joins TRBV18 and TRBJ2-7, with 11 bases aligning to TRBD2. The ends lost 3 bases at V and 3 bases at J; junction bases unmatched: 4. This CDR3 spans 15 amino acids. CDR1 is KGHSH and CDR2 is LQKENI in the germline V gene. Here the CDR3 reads CASSPSGTSGYEQYF. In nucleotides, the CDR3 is TGTGCCAGCTCACCCTCCGGGACTAGCGGCTACGAGCAGTACTTC. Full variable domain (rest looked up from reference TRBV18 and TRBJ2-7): NAGVMQNPRHLVRRRGQEARLRCSPMKGHSHVYWYRQLPEEGLKFMVYLQKENIIDESGMPKERFSAEFPKEGPSILRIQQVVRGDSAAYFCASSPSGTSGYEQYFGPGTRLTVT.